Described below is a single TCR beta chain sequence and its context. Its antigen is currently unknown. With template switching, a universal primer site was added, and the cDNA carried unique molecular identifiers. TCRdb ran MiXCR on the 5' RACE reads and lists one entry per CDR3 protein. The sample includes 1.5 million or so distinct CDR3 sequences, less than 40% seen only once; the top ten take about 0.3%. The data originate from a study of identical twins. Study findings and constraints: Instead of following the same donors, the conclusions were based on cross-sectional statistical analysis. Cord blood beta clonotypes that were abundant carried fewer insertions, and memory repertoires showed no such trend.

The V and J ends lost 5 bases and 1 base respectively, with 23 bases between them. Germline-derived CDR1 and CDR2 are SGHTA and FQGNSA. The length of the CDR3 is 18 residues. The receptor was derived from a newborn girl in good health. The V gene is TRBV7-2, the J gene TRBJ1-1; no clear D gene. Sequencing used cord blood. The CDR3 loop is CASSVSPRGKATNTEAFF. The CDR3, as DNA: TGTGCCAGCAGCGTCTCCCCCCGGGGAAAGGCGACGAACACTGAAGCTTTCTTT.